This T cell receptor beta chain was retrieved from a study of shared clonotypes between healthy human individuals. Study-wide background: Three plates were used per donor for CD4 naive, three for CD4 memory, two for CD8 naive and one for CD8 memory. Points from the study as a whole: Estimated clonotype richness was generally higher in naive than memory subsets.

Donors comprised only Caucasian adults living in Nashville, Tennessee. The CD4+ fraction was divided into a CD45RA+ naive subset and a CD45RA-negative memory subset. In germline, CDR1 is SGHAT, CDR2 FQNNGV. This CDR3 contains 15 residues. V dropped 2 bases and J dropped 5 bases, with 15 bases sitting between them. Note on this clone: Its specificity is not known.

Only in-frame clones appear in the TCRdb table, and some are missing; sequencing was by immunoSEQ multiplex PCR. There are around 750,000 clones in the sample; about 74% occur only once, and about 1.7% lies in the top ten. What was sequenced was memory CD4+ T cells sorted from blood. Subset meaning: CD45RA-negative fraction. The clonotype originates from a woman aged 25 to 39 in good health. The chain recombines TRBV11-2 with TRBJ2-5; perhaps TRBD2 as D (6 bases). The CDR3 region is CASSLSAGSIETQYF. DNA of the CDR3: TGTGCCAGCAGCTTATCGGCGGGATCCATTGAGACCCAGTACTTC.